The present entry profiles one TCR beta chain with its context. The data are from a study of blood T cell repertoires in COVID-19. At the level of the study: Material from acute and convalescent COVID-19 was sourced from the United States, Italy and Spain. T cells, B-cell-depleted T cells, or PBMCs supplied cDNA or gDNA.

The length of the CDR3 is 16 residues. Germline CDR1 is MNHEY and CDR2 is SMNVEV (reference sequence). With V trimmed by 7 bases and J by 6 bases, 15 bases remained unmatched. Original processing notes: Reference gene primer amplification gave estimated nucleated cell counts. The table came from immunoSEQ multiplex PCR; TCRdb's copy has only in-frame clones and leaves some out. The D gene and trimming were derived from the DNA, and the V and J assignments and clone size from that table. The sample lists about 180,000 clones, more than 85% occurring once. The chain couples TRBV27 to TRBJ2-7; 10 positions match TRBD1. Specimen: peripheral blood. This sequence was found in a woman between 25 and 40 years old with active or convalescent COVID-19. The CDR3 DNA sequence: TGTGCCAGCACCACTCCAGCGGGACAGGGGAGGCTCGAGCAGTACTTC. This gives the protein CASTTPAGQGRLEQYF.